Below, 26 T cell receptor beta chains from the same sample are listed, as sequenced in a study of B cell selection in AIRE deficiency. The table came from immunoSEQ multiplex PCR; TCRdb's copy has only in-frame clones and leaves some out. The table includes about 5,200 clones, about 87% detected once. Sorted regulatory T cells were CD4-positive, CD25-high and CD127-low or negative. Source material: Tregs sorted from PBMCs. The source of these receptors is a human donor with AIRE deficiency.

V usage is TRBV7-2 and J usage is TRBJ1-3, with unresolved D. The V end was cut by 3 bases, the J end by 11 bases, with 20 bases between. This CDR3 spans 15 amino acids. The germline CDR1 and CDR2 sequences are SGHTA and FQGNSA. As DNA, the CDR3 is TGTGCCAGCAGCTTGGCAAGTGGTTCGGGAATTTCCATATATTTT. Amino acids: CASSLASGSGISIYF.

The chain carries TRBV19 and TRBJ1-2, with 8 bases that match TRBD1. Germline-derived CDR1 and CDR2 are LNHDA and SQIVND (reference sequence). This CDR3 region has 14 residues. V lost 5 bases and J lost 4; bases outside the gene matches: 6. This CDR3 reads CASSFSGGLYGYTF. The DNA of the CDR3 is TGTGCCAGTAGTTTCTCAGGGGGCCTCTATGGCTACACCTTC.

The V and J genes are TRBV7-3 and TRBJ2-3; 8 bases map to TRBD2. J gave up 0 bases and V 5 bases, and 10 bases lay outside the gene matches. This CDR3 is built from 17 residues. From germline, CDR1 is SGHTA and CDR2 FQGTGA. The chain's CDR3 is CASSGWAGGLSTDTQYF. CDR3 in DNA: TGTGCCAGCAGCGGGTGGGCGGGAGGCCTTAGCACAGATACGCAGTATTTT.

The rearrangement joins TRBV29-1 to TRBJ2-1; the D gene could be TRBD1 or TRBD2 (6 bases each). The CDR3 totals 16 residues. Germline CDR1 is SQVTM and CDR2 is ANQGSEA. Trimming removed 4 bases from V and 4 bases from J, with 20 bases in between. CDR3 sequence reads: CSVGGASGDLYNEQFF. CDR3 DNA sequence: TGCAGCGTTGGGGGGGCATCAGGGGACTTATACAATGAGCAGTTCTTC.

There are a few counts of this clone. V and J are TRBV10-3 and TRBJ1-5, with D perhaps matching TRBD1 (5 bases). The germline CDR1 and CDR2 sequences are ENHRY and SYGVKD. The V and J ends lost 5 bases and 0 bases respectively, with 23 bases between them. CDR3 length equals 19 residues. This CDR3 is CAISRFDPDRKYSNQPQHF. CDR3 nucleotide sequence: TGTGCCATCAGTCGCTTTGACCCCGACAGAAAATATAGCAATCAGCCCCAGCATTTT.

CDR3 in amino acids: CASSWGNYGYTF. CDR3 sequence (DNA): TGTGCCAGCAGTTGGGGTAACTATGGCTACACCTTC. The V and J genes are TRBV28 and TRBJ1-2; no definite D call. This CDR3 has 12 residues. The germline V and J ends were trimmed by 4 bases and 1 base, with 4 bases remaining between them. From germline, CDR1 is MDHEN and CDR2 SYDVKM.

This chain's CDR3 is CAITVAGTDTQYF. The CDR3 DNA sequence: TGTGCCATCACGGTAGCGGGCACAGATACGCAGTATTTT. The chain employs TRBV10-3 and TRBJ2-3, with D possibly being TRBD2 (6 bases). The V gene lost 7 bases and the J gene lost 1 base, with 9 bases spanning the gap. CDR1 ENHRY and CDR2 SYGVKD come from the germline V gene. This CDR3 region has 13 residues.

The chain couples TRBV9 to TRBJ2-3; D might be TRBD2 (6 bases). Germline CDR1 reads SGDLS; CDR2 reads YYNGEE. The CDR3 consists of 15 residues. With 2 bases removed from V and 4 bases from J, the gap between germline ends came to 14 bases. The CDR3 DNA sequence: TGTGCCAGCAGCGTCACCGGAGGAGGGGCAGATACGCAGTATTTT. It translates to CASSVTGGGADTQYF.

The rearrangement links TRBV5-4 to TRBJ1-3; D remains unclear. There are 16 residues in the CDR3. From germline, CDR1 is SGHNT and CDR2 YYREEE (reference sequence). V was trimmed by 0 bases and J by 0 bases, leaving 10 bases between them. The CDR3 reads CASSLGRPSSGNTIYF. The CDR3 nucleotides read TGTGCCAGCAGCTTGGGGCGGCCTAGCTCTGGAAACACCATATATTTT.

J is TRBJ2-3 and V is TRBV12-5, with D perhaps TRBD1 (5 bases). Germline V lookup: CDR1 LGHNT, CDR2 FRNRAP. This CDR3 region has 13 residues. Trimming pared 6 bases from V and 4 bases from J, leaving 11 bases between. CDR3 loop: CASGPQGADTQYF. The CDR3 nucleotides are TGTGCTAGTGGCCCTCAGGGCGCAGATACGCAGTATTTT.

The V call is TRBV18, the J call TRBJ1-2; D call uncertain. The V end lost 0 bases, the J end lost 0 bases, and 11 bases lay between the germline ends. Germline V lookup: CDR1 KGHSH, CDR2 LQKENI. This CDR3 has 16 residues. The CDR3 DNA sequence: TGTGCCAGCTCACCACCGTTAGAGCTAGCTAACTATGGCTACACCTTC. As protein: CASSPPLELANYGYTF.

CDR3 protein: CASSSGQGGLGEAFF. Written as DNA, the CDR3 is TGTGCCAGCAGCTCCGGACAGGGGGGCCTCGGAGAAGCTTTCTTT. The chain has TRBV5-4 and TRBJ1-1; 10 bases match TRBD1. This CDR3 comprises 15 residues. The V segment lost 3 bases and the J segment 8 bases; nucleotides outside the gene matches: 10. In germline, CDR1 is SGHNT, CDR2 YYREEE (reference sequence).

This rearrangement joins TRBV18 to TRBJ1-5; 9 bases align to TRBD1. The CDR3 has 13 residues. J lost 6 bases, V lost 3 bases, and 0 bases had no gene match. Germline V gene sequence: CDR1 KGHSH, CDR2 LQKENI. CDR3 protein: CASSPGQGQPQHF. In nucleotides, the CDR3 is TGTGCCAGCTCACCGGGACAGGGTCAGCCCCAGCATTTT.

This clone has more than one count but fewer than ten. The chain combines TRBV9 with TRBJ1-1, with unresolved D. The CDR3 spans 15 residues. The V end lost 0 bases, the J end lost 4 bases, and 13 bases lay between the germline ends. The germline V gene encodes CDR1 SGDLS and CDR2 YYNGEE. Here the CDR3 reads CASSVAGGYGTEAFF. Written as DNA, the CDR3 is TGTGCCAGCAGCGTAGCGGGCGGGTACGGCACTGAAGCTTTCTTT.

The chain uses TRBV7-9 and TRBJ2-1; D is perhaps TRBD2 (5 bases). Germline CDR1 is SEHNR and CDR2 is FQNEAQ (reference sequence). Trimming took 0 bases from V and 13 from J, leaving 7 bases between them. This CDR3 region has 11 residues. Here the CDR3 reads CASSLAGEQFF. CDR3 DNA: TGTGCCAGCAGCTTAGCGGGAGAACAGTTCTTC.

The chain links TRBV5-1 to TRBJ2-3, with a tentative D call TRBD2 (6 bases). Germline loops: CDR1 SGHRS, CDR2 YFSETQ. There are 18 residues in the CDR3. V was pared by 0 bases and J by 0 bases, with 17 bases between. Here the CDR3 reads CASSLDPLGSGSTDTQYF. CDR3 nucleotides: TGCGCCAGCAGCTTGGACCCCTTGGGTAGCGGAAGCACAGATACGCAGTATTTT.

J is TRBJ2-3 and V is TRBV20-1, with D unclear. The length of the CDR3 is 11 residues. Per germline, CDR1 DFQATT and CDR2 SNEGSKA (reference sequence). V was pared by 6 bases and J by 5 bases, with 9 bases between. CDR3 DNA: TGCAGTGCCAACTTCGAAGATACGCAGTATTTT. It translates to CSANFEDTQYF.

This clone turned up a few times. This rearrangement joins TRBV18 to TRBJ2-3; possible D gene TRBD2, 7 bases. The CDR3 sequence is 16 residues long. The germline V gene encodes CDR1 KGHSH and CDR2 LQKENI. The germline V and J ends were trimmed by 3 bases and 3 bases, with 16 bases remaining between them. The CDR3 protein is CASSPFPGGLTDTQYF. The CDR3 DNA follows: TGTGCCAGCTCACCGTTCCCCGGGGGGCTGACAGATACGCAGTATTTT.

V and J are TRBV7-2 and TRBJ2-7, with 12 positions matching TRBD2. This CDR3 comprises 14 residues. J lost 6 bases, V lost 4 bases, and 4 bases had no gene match. Germline V lookup: CDR1 SGHTA, CDR2 FQGNSA. Here the CDR3 DNA reads TGTGCCAGCAGCTCCACTAGCGGGAGGCCCGAGCAGTACTTC. It yields the protein CASSSTSGRPEQYF.

This clone showed up just once. The chain is built from TRBV7-2 and TRBJ2-1; no reliable D call. The CDR3 has 11 residues. V was clipped by 5 bases and J by 2 bases, with 1 base between them. From germline, CDR1 is SGHTA and CDR2 FQGNSA. Written as DNA, the CDR3 is TGTGCCAGCAGCCCCTACAATGAGCAGTTCTTC. This translates into CASSPYNEQFF.

CDR3 nucleotides: TGTGCCAGCAGCTTGGACGAGCCGGGACAGGGTGGGGCCTATGAGCAGTTCTTC. Protein product: CASSLDEPGQGGAYEQFF. The chain links TRBV11-3 to TRBJ2-1, with 9 bases identical to TRBD1. Trimming removed 3 bases from V and 8 bases from J; junction bases left unmatched: 17. Per germline, CDR1 SGHNT and CDR2 YENEEA. The CDR3 contains 18 residues.

This clone was recorded once. The rearrangement links TRBV6-5 to TRBJ2-5; either TRBD1 or TRBD2 may fit D (5 bases each). Germline CDR1 reads MNHEY; CDR2 reads SVGAGI. This CDR3 region has 12 residues. Trimming shortened V by 5 bases and J by 5 bases, and 9 bases separated the two germline ends. CDR3 loop: CASSVEGETQYF. CDR3 nucleotides: TGTGCCAGCAGTGTTGAGGGGGAGACCCAGTACTTC.

The chain recombines TRBV5-1 with TRBJ1-1; weak D call: TRBD1 (5 bases). Trimming shortened V by 4 bases and J by 3 bases, and 10 bases separated the two germline ends. This CDR3 comprises 13 residues. Germline loops: CDR1 SGHRS, CDR2 YFSETQ. Written as DNA, the CDR3 is TGCGCCAGCAGCCTGTGGGGGGACACTGAAGCTTTCTTT. It is translated as CASSLWGDTEAFF.

The DNA for the CDR3 is TGTGCCACCAAACCTTCGACAGGGGGGAACTATGGCTACACCTTC. It is translated as CATKPSTGGNYGYTF. The rearrangement links TRBV15 to TRBJ1-2, with 9 bases fitting TRBD1. CDR3 size: 15 residues. The V gene end was trimmed by 7 bases and the J gene end by 2 bases; junction bases not matched to a gene: 8. The germline V gene has CDR1 LNHNV and CDR2 YYDKDF (reference sequence).

This sequence joins TRBV2 and TRBJ2-2; 12 bases fit TRBD2. Germline CDR1 and CDR2: SNHLY and FYNNEI. This CDR3 is built from 15 residues. J gave up 3 bases and V 4 bases, and 0 bases lay outside the gene matches. CDR3 region: CASSGLAGDTGELFF. The CDR3 region has the DNA TGTGCCAGCAGTGGACTAGCGGGAGACACCGGGGAGCTGTTTTTT. The whole variable domain, filled in from reference TRBV2 and TRBJ2-2, reads EPEVTQTPSHQVTQMGQEVILRCVPISNHLYFYWYRQILGQKVEFLVSFYNNEISEKSEIFDDQFSVERPDGSNFTLKIRSTKLEDSAMYFCASSGLAGDTGELFFGEGSRLTVL.

The rearrangement joins TRBV7-2 to TRBJ2-7; TRBD2 matches at 10 bases. The germline V gene has CDR1 SGHTA and CDR2 FQGNSA. CDR3 length equals 15 residues. With V trimmed by 3 bases and J by 6 bases, 8 bases remained unmatched. CDR3 residues: CASSFLTAGGSEQYF. The CDR3 region has the DNA TGTGCCAGCAGCTTTTTAACAGCGGGAGGGAGCGAGCAGTACTTC. The complete variable domain, with remaining parts taken from reference TRBV7-2 and TRBJ2-7, reads GAGVSQSPSNKVTEKGKDVELRCDPISGHTALYWYRQSLGQGLEFLIYFQGNSAPDKSGLPSDRFSAERTGGSVSTLTIQRTQQEDSAVYLCASSFLTAGGSEQYFGPGTRLTVT.